This TCR beta chain was sequenced for a study of T cell responses to AZD1222 COVID-19 vaccine. TCRdb's copy holds only in-frame clones and misses some; the assay was immunoSEQ multiplex PCR. This table holds roughly 72,000 clones, 85% found once. Per the germline V gene, CDR1 is MNHEY and CDR2 is SVGAGI. The CDR3 consists of 13 residues. The V end was cut by 5 bases, the J end by 4 bases, with 11 bases between. The sequenced sample was peripheral blood, obtained on day 0 of AZD1222 vaccination. The chain is built from TRBV6-5 and TRBJ1-2; perhaps TRBD1 as D (5 bases). This receptor was taken from an adult in good health. The DNA for the CDR3 is TGTGCCAGCAGTCCTGACAGTATCTATGGCTACACCTTC. Translation: CASSPDSIYGYTF.